These 25 T cell receptor beta chains were sequenced from one sample in a study of regulatory T cells in long-lasting Graves disease. The time point denotes: newly diagnosed GD, antithyroid drugs for less than 3 months. Researchers made the TCR library from RNA that was extracted from PBMCs. Building the TCR beta libraries relied on iRepertoire HTBI primers, and CDR3 regions underwent Arm-PCR. TCRdb passed the multiplex PCR reads through MiXCR, listing each CDR3 protein once. Of a few hundred thousand distinct CDR3 sequences listed, approximately 10% are singletons. The sample also formed part of further work on T cells in Graves' hyperthyroidism and ophthalmopathy.

This specimen consisted of peripheral blood mononuclear cells (PBMCs), obtained at new diagnosis, from a patient treated with antithyroid drugs. These receptors were taken from a woman aged 18-29 years with Graves disease.

This clonotype turned up a few times. V usage is TRBV4-3 and J usage is TRBJ1-5; D may be TRBD1 (6 bases). CDR3 size: 15 residues. V gave up 0 bases and J gave up 7 bases, with 13 bases separating them. In germline, CDR1 is LGHNA, CDR2 YSLEER. CDR3 loop: CASSQDRAGVQPQHF. CDR3 sequence (DNA): TGCGCCAGCAGCCAAGATCGGGCAGGGGTGCAGCCCCAGCATTTT.

For this clonotype: A much larger clone lies one base from this, so it may be a read error. This chain connects TRBV20-1 to TRBJ1-2; D is perhaps TRBD1 (6 bases). Germline V gives CDR1 DFQATT, CDR2 SNEGSKA (reference sequence). V was clipped by 0 bases and J by 4 bases, with 15 bases between them. The CDR3 has 15 residues. DNA of the CDR3: TGCAGTGCTAGAGATCTAATAGACAGGACCTATGGCTACACCTTC. This encodes CSARDLIDRTYGYTF.

This clonotype was seen a few times. The chain joins TRBV20-1 to TRBJ1-2; D is ambiguous. Per the germline V gene, CDR1 is DFQATT and CDR2 is SNEGSKA (reference sequence). Trimming shortened V by 4 bases and J by 4 bases, and 7 bases separated the two germline ends. This CDR3 comprises 11 residues. CDR3 DNA sequence: TGCAGTGCTACTGACATCTATGGCTACACCTTC. Translating it yields CSATDIYGYTF.

Of note for this clonotype: Compared with germline, one end of the junction differs, possibly owing to a read error. This chain links TRBV10-3 with TRBJ1-1; D may be TRBD1 (5 bases). The length of the CDR3 is 15 residues. Germline V lookup: CDR1 ENHRY, CDR2 SYGVKD. In DNA form, the CDR3 reads TGTGCCTTCAGTGAGTCGATAGCTGGGGGCACTGAAGCTTTCTTT. Translation gives CAFSESIAGGTEAFF.

At least ten counts were recorded for this clonotype. This chain connects TRBV20-1 to TRBJ1-5, with D maybe TRBD1 (5 bases). CDR3 length equals 14 residues. Per the germline V gene, CDR1 is DFQATT and CDR2 is SNEGSKA (reference sequence). V lost 5 bases to trimming and J lost 2 bases, with 13 bases between them. As DNA, the CDR3 is TGCAGTGCTCACCGGGGCCGGGGCAATCAGCCCCAGCATTTT. It codes for CSAHRGRGNQPQHF.

This clonotype was picked up a small number of times. This chain uses TRBV28 with TRBJ1-3; a possible D gene is TRBD1 (6 bases). CDR1 is MDHEN, CDR2 SYDVKM, per germline. This CDR3 has 14 residues. Between the trimmed V and J ends, which lost 5 bases and 4 bases, there was a span of 12 bases. CDR3 DNA sequence: TGTGCCAGCAGTAAAGCAGGGGCCGGAAACACCATATATTTT. This encodes CASSKAGAGNTIYF.

This clonotype was seen many times. This chain joins TRBV7-2 and TRBJ2-3; no clear D gene. Germline CDR1 reads SGHTA; CDR2 reads FQGNSA. The CDR3 extends over 13 amino acids. Trimming shortened V by 5 bases and J by 1 base, and 7 bases separated the two germline ends. In DNA, the CDR3 is TGTGCCAGCAGCAACTACCGCACAGATACGCAGTATTTT. The encoded protein is CASSNYRTDTQYF.

This chain joins TRBV7-9 and TRBJ2-7; unclear D gene. Germline CDR1 SEHNR, CDR2 FQNEAQ (reference sequence). CDR3 length: 14 residues. V lost 3 bases and J 2 bases, leaving 11 bases between the germline ends. CDR3 nucleotide sequence: TGTGCCAGCAGCTTCGATATGGGGACCTACGAGCAGTACGTC. Translating gives CASSFDMGTYEQYV.

This rearrangement joins TRBV20-1 to TRBJ1-5, with a tentative D call TRBD1 (5 bases). The germline V and J ends were trimmed by 4 bases and 5 bases, with 21 bases remaining between them. CDR1 DFQATT and CDR2 SNEGSKA come from the germline V gene (reference sequence). The CDR3 length is 16 residues. CDR3 region: CSATDAGASQDQPQHF. CDR3 nucleotide sequence: TGCAGTGCTACAGACGCCGGGGCCTCCCAGGATCAGCCCCAGCATTTT.

This clonotype was detected many times. V gene TRBV28 combines with J gene TRBJ2-7, with D uncertain. Trimming shortened V by 7 bases and J by 1 base, and 11 bases separated the two germline ends. Looked up from germline, CDR1 is MDHEN and CDR2 is SYDVKM. The CDR3 contains 13 residues. CDR3 loop: CASTLPTSYEQYF. CDR3 sequence (DNA): TGTGCCAGCACCTTGCCGACTTCCTACGAGCAGTACTTC.

Only a few counts were recorded for this clonotype. The rearrangement uses TRBV5-1 and TRBJ2-5; unclear D gene. CDR3 length: 14 residues. V was shortened by 0 bases and J by 1 base, with 7 bases between the two germline ends. CDR1 is SGHRS, CDR2 YFSETQ, per germline. CDR3 in amino acids: CASSLGHTQETQYF. CDR3 sequence (DNA): TGCGCCAGCAGCTTGGGACATACCCAAGAGACCCAGTACTTC.

The table lists this clonotype with many counts. The rearrangement joins TRBV9 to TRBJ2-3; 9 bases match TRBD2. V was pared by 0 bases and J by 4 bases, with 6 bases of the junction left unmatched. This CDR3 has 16 residues. Germline V gives CDR1 SGDLS, CDR2 YYNGEE. CDR3 residues: CASSVDASGIADTQYF. In nucleotides, the CDR3 is TGTGCCAGCAGCGTAGACGCTAGCGGGATTGCAGATACGCAGTATTTT.

In regard to this clonotype: A much larger clone differs by one base, so this may be a read error. The chain carries TRBV6-2 or TRBV6-3 and TRBJ1-2; D is perhaps TRBD1 (5 bases). From germline, CDR1 is MNHEY and CDR2 SVGEGT. This CDR3 region has 17 residues. Trimming took 5 bases from V and 9 from J, leaving 28 bases between them. CDR3 sequence (DNA): TGTGCCAGCAGTGAATCGGGCTTAAGGGGCTATAATCATAGCTACACCTTC. Amino acid sequence: CASSESGLRGYNHSYTF.

This rearrangement joins TRBV4-2 to TRBJ1-2; no firm D call. Trimming removed 1 base at V and 6 bases at J, with 15 bases between. This CDR3 region has 15 residues. Germline-derived CDR1 and CDR2 are LGHNA and YNFKEQ. The CDR3 DNA reads TGTGCCAGCAGCCAAGGTACACAGCTAGGTGATGGCTACACCTTC. It yields the protein CASSQGTQLGDGYTF.

This clonotype was counted a few times. The chain recombines TRBV7-2 with TRBJ2-7; 7 nucleotides align to TRBD1. Germline V CDR1 and CDR2: SGHTA, FQGNSA. V was pared by 4 bases and J by 5 bases, with 14 bases of the junction left unmatched. This CDR3 is 16 amino acids long. In DNA, the CDR3 is TGTGCCAGCAGCTCACCTGGGACAGCCCCACGTAACGAGCAGTACTTC. This encodes CASSSPGTAPRNEQYF.

This clonotype was counted ten times or more. This rearrangement joins TRBV6-2 or TRBV6-3 to TRBJ2-7, with TRBD1 as a possible D gene (6 bases). The CDR3 has 19 residues. With 2 bases removed from V and 3 bases from J, the gap between germline ends came to 26 bases. Germline values: CDR1 MNHEY, CDR2 SVGEGT. The CDR3: CASSYPAGPTGTLHYEQYV. DNA for the CDR3: TGTGCCAGCAGTTACCCCGCGGGCCCCACAGGGACCCTCCACTACGAGCAGTACGTC.

The J gene is TRBJ2-1, the V gene TRBV20-1, with D unclear. In germline, CDR1 is DFQATT, CDR2 SNEGSKA (reference sequence). CDR3 size: 14 residues. Trimming took 6 bases from V and 2 from J, leaving 14 bases between them. The DNA for the CDR3 is TGCAGTGCCTTGTCTAGTAGCCCCTACAATGAGCAGTTCTTC. Translating it yields CSALSSSPYNEQFF.

This clonotype was counted many times. The gene calls are TRBV10-3 and TRBJ1-5; D not resolved. The length of the CDR3 is 14 residues. Per the germline V gene, CDR1 is ENHRY and CDR2 is SYGVKD. Deletions cut 0 bases from V and 9 bases from J, with 12 bases between. The CDR3 DNA sequence: TGTGCCATCAGTGAGTCGGGCCCCCCGGGGCCCCAGCATTTT. Its protein is CAISESGPPGPQHF.

This clonotype was seen many times. This chain connects TRBV4-3 to TRBJ1-5, with a possible D match to TRBD1 (5 bases). The CDR3 has 15 amino acids. Germline V gene data show CDR1 as LGHNA and CDR2 as YSLEER. V shed 1 base and J shed 7 bases, with 14 bases lying between them. As DNA, the CDR3 is TGCGCCAGCAGCCAAGTGAGGGACGACGGGCAGCCCCAGCATTTT. Its translation is CASSQVRDDGQPQHF.

The genes are TRBV7-2 and TRBJ2-3, with 7 bases aligning to TRBD1. The CDR3 sequence is 17 residues long. With 0 bases clipped from V and 4 bases from J, the junction kept 10 bases outside the gene matches. From germline, CDR1 is SGHTA and CDR2 FQGNSA. CDR3 DNA sequence: TGTGCCAGCAGCTTAGCGCTTCCGGGACAGATGTCAGATACGCAGTATTTT. Translating gives CASSLALPGQMSDTQYF.

The chain combines TRBV6-1 with TRBJ2-1; perhaps TRBD2 as D (6 bases). Trimming shortened V by 7 bases and J by 9 bases, and 19 bases separated the two germline ends. CDR3 length equals 14 residues. From germline, CDR1 is MNHNS and CDR2 SASEGT. The CDR3 coding sequence is TGTGCCAGCAAGGTTCGGGGGTTCGGGGTTGAGCAGTTCTTC. It encodes CASKVRGFGVEQFF.

In the case of this clonotype: Possible read error: a much larger clone is one base away. Without the conserved terminal phenylalanine or tryptophan, this CDR3 likely stems from a read error. V is TRBV20-1 and J is TRBJ2-1, with a tentative D call TRBD2 (5 bases). The CDR3 extends over 14 amino acids. The V and J ends lost 6 bases and 3 bases respectively, with 15 bases between them. Germline CDR1 and CDR2: DFQATT and SNEGSKA (reference sequence). This CDR3 is CSAPWWELYNEQFL. The CDR3 coding sequence is TGCAGTGCCCCATGGTGGGAGCTCTACAATGAGCAGTTCCTC.

This clonotype was detected many times. The chain carries TRBV7-2 and TRBJ2-3; D is unclear. Germline V gene lookup returns CDR1 SGHTA and CDR2 FQGNSA. V was clipped by 5 bases and J by 3 bases, with 6 bases between them. CDR3 length: 12 amino acids. The DNA for the CDR3 is TGTGCCAGCAGCAAAATTACAGATACGCAGTATTTT. Its translation: CASSKITDTQYF.

Of note for this clonotype: Likely a read error: the CDR3 ends without its conserved phenylalanine or tryptophan. The chain recombines TRBV6-1 with TRBJ2-2, with TRBD2 as a possible D gene (5 bases). The length of the CDR3 is 12 residues. Germline-derived CDR1 and CDR2 are MNHNS and SASEGT. Trimming removed 9 bases from V and 7 bases from J, with 12 bases in between. The CDR3 loop is CASDRGDGELFL. In DNA form, the CDR3 reads TGTGCCAGTGATCGGGGTGACGGGGAGCTGTTTCTT.

This clonotype was detected many times. J is TRBJ1-4 and V is TRBV5-1; a possible D gene is TRBD1 (5 bases). Germline CDR1 and CDR2: SGHRS and YFSETQ. V was pared by 7 bases and J by 0 bases, with 7 bases between. The CDR3 is made up of 13 amino acids. This CDR3 reads CASGHTTNEKLFF. In DNA form, the CDR3 reads TGCGCCAGCGGACATACAACTAATGAAAAACTGTTTTTT.